This entry features one T cell receptor (beta chain) sequence. This clone's antigen is unknown. The sample holds no much larger clone one base away, and base qualities are not on file. Read against the paper, the sample's treatment or condition label means: roughly ten-day PBMC culture with coronavirus spike peptide pools or control peptides (ViraFEST assay). The study used the ViraFEST assay, which expanded antigen-specific T cells with peptide pools and then identified expanded clonotypes by TCR sequencing. The convalescent patients' positive SARS-CoV-2 PCR tests fell between March and December 2020, which was before the Alpha, Beta and Delta variants emerged in the United States. Each well held roughly 2.2 million PBMCs cultured in IMDM containing around 5% human AB serum and 9 to 10 IU/ml IL-2, with 9 to 10 ug/ml peptide pools added. On days 3 and 7, half of the culture medium was replaced with fresh IL-2-containing medium. After approximately eleven days of culture, CD4+ T cells were isolated by negative selection with the EasySep CD4+ T cell isolation kit. Ficoll-Paque Plus gradient centrifugation was used to isolate PBMCs from whole blood, and the isolated PBMCs were then either used fresh or cryopreserved at -140C. In general, triplicate wells were set up for every culture condition.

This entry is derived from a study of vaccination and CD4 T cells after COVID-19 (dated by TCRdb to 2021 to 2024). Background on the whole study: Convalescent patients had a positive SARS-CoV-2 result on nasal swab PCR, and of these patients, several had mild disease and one had severe disease. In ten to eleven COVID-19 convalescent patients and a handful of infection-naive healthy vaccine recipients, researchers compared the spike-specific CD4+ TCR repertoire from before mRNA vaccination with the repertoire from after. Post-vaccine blood samples were obtained a median of roughly 75 days after the second vaccine dose, with a range of about 12 to 241 days. The convalescent cohort comprised six males and four females, including two Hispanic individuals, seven Caucasians, two Asians and one multiracial person. In control cultures, a CEFX viral epitope pool was used as positive control, an HIV-1 Nef peptide pool was used as negative control, or no peptide was added. For stimulating the cultures, overlapping spike peptide pools were used, derived from SARS-CoV-2 as well as from the common cold coronaviruses HCoV-NL63, HCoV-OC43 and HCoV-229E. Post-COVID blood samples were collected from convalescent patients a median of approximately 93 days after diagnosis, with a range of about 35 to 170 days. Participants got two doses of the Pfizer-BioNTech BNT162b2 vaccine (n=8) or two doses of the Moderna mRNA-1273 vaccine (n=2).

Library preparation employed PCR. At the Johns Hopkins FTIC core, DNA from the cultured CD4+ T cells underwent TCR sequencing with the Oncomine TCR Beta short-read assay. The QIAamp micro DNA kit was used to extract genomic DNA from the cultured CD4+ T cells. Oncomine TCR Beta libraries made from cultured CD4+ T cells were pooled using unique dual indexes and sequenced on an Illumina iSeq 100. The study's own analysis went as follows. Non-productive sequences were filtered out, and CDR3s that did not start with C, did not end with F or W, or were shorter than 7 amino acids were discarded. The MANAFEST web application identified antigen-specific clonotypes by comparing peptide-stimulated wells against reference wells and other culture wells. An FDR below 0.05, an odds ratio above 5, and a productive frequency above 0.1% in at least two of three replicate wells were required for clones to be considered positive. A clonotype counted as cross-reactive if it showed significant expansion both in the SARS-CoV-2 spike wells and in at least one common cold coronavirus spike condition. Using R version 3.6.1, CDR3 homology was evaluated through Levenshtein distances (stringdist) along with unrooted phylogenetic trees (ape). TCRdb trimmed public reads at Q25 via fastp, called clones via MiXCR and kept in-frame beta chains. Each CDR3 protein appears once, grouped with its most common genes and DNA. TCRdb's processing, not the authors', yielded these V and J calls. For this sample the table gives about 12,000 distinct CDR3 sequences, of which about 60% were detected only once. The top ten hold roughly 7.1% of the sample.

The CDR3 spans 14 residues, from the cysteine through the phenylalanine. Kept here is only the CDR3 DNA, which spans 42 bases and is read in frame from base 1. From the germline V gene (reference sequence), CDR1 is DFQATT and CDR2 is SNEGSKA. The V end loses 3 bases and the J end loses 5 bases, and a stretch of 11 bases separates them. What the work shows at the level of the full study, not this receptor alone: The median number of SARS-CoV-2-reactive clonotypes rose from around 21 after infection to 38 after vaccination, but the change was not significant. Among the post-vaccine SARS-CoV-2-reactive clones in convalescent patients, a median 86.3% showed up only after vaccination, which suggests vaccine-specific priming. The study included relatively few convalescent patients and did not analyze early timepoints after natural infection. Nearly all vaccine-specific clones in convalescent patients (304 of 307) were mono-reactive for SARS-CoV-2 spike rather than cross-reactive with common cold coronaviruses.

This receptor was obtained from a human donor who had recovered from COVID-19. This material consisted of CD4+ T cells from blood, cultured in vitro, taken before SARS-CoV-2 vaccination. In this chain, TRBV20-1 is recombined with TRBJ1-6, with the D gene not confidently named. The DNA sequence reads TGCAGTGCTAGGGGGTCAGCCGATAATTCACCCCTCCACTTT. The resulting protein is CSARGSADNSPLHF.